The 31 T cell receptor beta chains listed next were all sequenced from one sample in a study of cytomegalovirus exposure and HLA in healthy donors. Primers for the PCR totalled 60 Vbeta and 13 Jbeta. Libraries were prepared by immunoSEQ multiplex PCR; TCRdb keeps only in-frame clonotypes and omits some of them. Of approximately 110,000 clones listed, around four fifths were seen once; the top ten hold 7.7%. The sequenced sample was PBMCs. These receptors originate from a woman in her forties or fifties in good health and CMV-seropositive.

This clone was observed a handful of times. One end of the junction is discordant with germline, which a read error may explain. J is TRBJ2-7 and V is TRBV2; 7 bases agree with TRBD1. The germline gives CDR1 SNHLY, CDR2 FYNNEI. The CDR3 has 12 residues. CDR3: CASSPVPGQSNF. Here the CDR3 DNA reads TGTGCCAGCAGCCCAGTCCCGGGACAGTCGAATTTC.

The rearrangement uses TRBV5-4 and TRBJ2-7; 9 bases are a match to TRBD2. CDR3 length: 15 amino acids. Germline trimming cut 3 bases from V and 1 base from J; bases unmatched to any gene: 5. Germline-derived CDR1 and CDR2 are SGHNT and YYREEE (reference sequence). The CDR3 loop is CASSSQRGASYEQYF. The CDR3 region has the DNA TGTGCCAGCAGCTCGCAGCGGGGGGCGTCCTACGAGCAGTACTTC.

The CDR3 is CSVITQGARDGYTF. The CDR3 DNA reads TGCAGCGTTATTACGCAGGGGGCGCGGGATGGCTACACCTTC. This chain joins TRBV29-1 and TRBJ1-2; 8 bases map to TRBD1. CDR1 and CDR2 (germline): SQVTM, ANQGSEA. The V and J ends lost 5 bases and 6 bases, in that order; junction bases with no gene match: 11. This CDR3 contains 14 residues.

This rearrangement joins TRBV7-2 to TRBJ2-1; the D gene is possibly TRBD2 (7 bases). This CDR3 is built from 15 residues. V lost 4 bases to trimming and J lost 7 bases, with 17 bases between them. Germline CDR1 and CDR2: SGHTA and FQGNSA. The CDR3 nucleotides are TGTGCCAGCAGCTCCTCGGCCGGGGGGCGAAATGAGCAGTTCTTC. Its protein product is CASSSSAGGRNEQFF.

This rearrangement joins TRBV13 to TRBJ1-6; 7 positions agree with TRBD1. V shed 5 bases and J 0 bases; nucleotides not matched to a gene: 4. Per germline, CDR1 PRHDT and CDR2 FYEKMQ (reference sequence). The CDR3 has 16 amino acids. The CDR3 loop reads CASSDRDSSYNSPLHF. The CDR3 DNA sequence: TGTGCCAGCAGCGACCGGGACAGCTCCTATAATTCACCCCTCCACTTT.

The chain couples TRBV4-3 to TRBJ1-2, with unresolved D. Germline CDR1 reads LGHNA; CDR2 reads YSLEER. The CDR3 is made up of 15 amino acids. Trimming removed 0 bases from V and 3 bases from J, with 11 bases in between. The CDR3 region is CASSQDFPGYYGYTF. CDR3 nucleotides: TGCGCCAGCAGCCAAGATTTCCCAGGTTACTATGGCTACACCTTC.

In the case of this clone: At one end the junction does not follow the germline gene, possibly because of a read error. The V call is TRBV7-9, the J call TRBJ1-1; D is ambiguous. Germline V gene sequence: CDR1 SEHNR, CDR2 FQNEAQ (reference sequence). CDR3 length: 12 amino acids. CDR3: CSSSLVPGEAFF. The CDR3 coding sequence is TGTTCCAGCAGCCTCGTACCGGGGGAAGCTTTCTTT.

The chain combines TRBV7-9 with TRBJ1-2, with 7 nucleotides matching TRBD1. Germline V gene data show CDR1 as SEHNR and CDR2 as FQNEAQ (reference sequence). The CDR3 is 13 amino acids. Trimming at V came to 3 bases and at J to 8 bases, leaving 6 bases not matched to a gene. CDR3 in amino acids: CASSLRQGRGYTF. For the CDR3, the DNA is TGTGCCAGCAGCTTGAGACAGGGTCGGGGCTACACCTTC.

The rearrangement uses TRBV7-2 and TRBJ2-1, with TRBD2 matching over 9 bases. In germline, CDR1 is SGHTA, CDR2 FQGNSA. The trim removed 1 base at V and 6 bases at J, leaving 7 bases unmatched. CDR3 length: 16 residues. The CDR3 DNA reads TGTGCCAGCAGCTTAGGTGGTGGGACTAGCCGCAATGAGCAGTTCTTC. Protein: CASSLGGGTSRNEQFF.

The chain is built from TRBV10-3 and TRBJ1-1; D might be TRBD1 (5 bases). The V end lost 2 bases, the J end lost 1 base, and 5 bases lay between the germline ends. The CDR3 consists of 13 residues. Germline V gene lookup returns CDR1 ENHRY and CDR2 SYGVKD. CDR3 protein: CAISEDRNTEAFF. CDR3 in DNA: TGTGCCATCAGTGAGGACAGGAACACTGAAGCTTTCTTT.

This chain uses TRBV10-3 with TRBJ1-1, with TRBD1 matching over 8 bases. Germline CDR1 reads ENHRY; CDR2 reads SYGVKD. The CDR3 extends over 15 amino acids. V dropped 2 bases and J dropped 2; count of bases not matched to a gene: 4. DNA of the CDR3: TGTGCCATCAGTGAGAAAGGACAGGGCAACACTGAAGCTTTCTTT. Translation: CAISEKGQGNTEAFF.

In its sample, this clone was seen a few times. The chain combines TRBV6-1 with TRBJ1-5, with a weak D call TRBD1 (6 bases). This CDR3 comprises 15 residues. The V gene's germline CDR1 is MNHNS and CDR2 SASEGT. The ends were cut back, 7 bases at V and 5 bases at J, with 18 bases in the middle. The CDR3 DNA sequence: TGTGCCAGCATCAAGGGAGGGGGGACCGATCAGCCCCAGCATTTT. Translated: CASIKGGGTDQPQHF.

V and J are TRBV5-4 and TRBJ2-5; 9 bases agree with TRBD1. Trimming took 4 bases from V and 5 from J; bases not matched to a gene: 15. CDR3 length: 17 residues. CDR1 and CDR2 from the germline V gene are SGHNT and YYREEE (reference sequence). Written as DNA, the CDR3 is TGTGCCAGCAGCAAAAAAACCCCGGGACAGGGAGGTGAGACCCAGTACTTC. Translating it yields CASSKKTPGQGGETQYF.

This rearrangement joins TRBV5-4 to TRBJ2-7; no firm D call. The length of the CDR3 is 14 residues. In germline, CDR1 is SGHNT, CDR2 YYREEE (reference sequence). Trimming removed 4 bases at V and 0 bases at J, with 11 bases between. The CDR3 DNA follows: TGTGCCAGCAGCCTTGCGTCCCCCTCCTACGAGCAGTACTTC. Translated: CASSLASPSYEQYF.

The J gene is TRBJ1-5, the V gene TRBV29-1, with D maybe TRBD1 (5 bases). Germline assignment: CDR1 SQVTM and CDR2 ANQGSEA. The CDR3 consists of 11 residues. Trimming stripped 6 bases from V and 7 bases from J, with 10 bases between. The CDR3 reads CSVGEDQPQHF. The CDR3 region has the DNA TGCAGCGTAGGGGAGGACCAGCCCCAGCATTTT.

The chain couples TRBV11-1 to TRBJ2-7, with D possibly being TRBD2 (6 bases). Trimming pared 7 bases from V and 5 bases from J, leaving 21 bases between. This CDR3 has 15 residues. Germline values: CDR1 SGHAT, CDR2 FQDESV (reference sequence). In DNA form, the CDR3 reads TGTGCCAGCACCCCGGGGGATTCGGAACGTGACGAGCAGTACTTC. The encoded protein is CASTPGDSERDEQYF.

The rearrangement uses TRBV7-9 and TRBJ2-1, with TRBD2 identical over 7 bases. This CDR3 spans 16 amino acids. Germline CDR1 is SEHNR and CDR2 is FQNEAQ (reference sequence). Trimming at V came to 4 bases and at J to 4 bases, leaving 10 bases not matched to a gene. The CDR3 region is CASSSDIAGTYNEQFF. The CDR3 DNA reads TGTGCCAGCAGCTCAGATATAGCGGGCACTTACAATGAGCAGTTCTTC.

This clone was counted a few times. The J gene is TRBJ2-1, the V gene TRBV28, with 9 bases fitting TRBD2. The V gene end was trimmed by 3 bases and the J gene end by 3 bases; junction bases not matched to a gene: 6. Germline values: CDR1 MDHEN, CDR2 SYDVKM. CDR3 size: 16 residues. CDR3 coding DNA: TGTGCCAGCAGTTTCGTTAGCGGGAGAGACTACAATGAGCAGTTCTTC. This gives the protein CASSFVSGRDYNEQFF.

The chain joins TRBV4-1 to TRBJ2-6; D is unclear. The CDR3 runs to 18 residues. Looked up from germline, CDR1 is MGHRA and CDR2 is YSYEKL. V was shortened by 5 bases and J by 0 bases, with 17 bases between the two germline ends. The CDR3 sequence is CASSFPGFLRSGANVLTF. The CDR3 DNA sequence: TGCGCCAGCAGCTTCCCCGGGTTCCTTCGCTCTGGGGCCAACGTCCTGACTTTC.

This clone was observed a handful of times. The rearrangement uses TRBV10-3 and TRBJ1-1; a weak D match, TRBD1 (6 bases). Trimming pared 1 base from V and 3 bases from J, leaving 9 bases between. The germline gives CDR1 ENHRY, CDR2 SYGVKD. The CDR3 spans 14 residues. CDR3 in DNA: TGTGCCATCAGTGAGTTTACAGGGTACACTGAAGCTTTCTTT. This encodes CAISEFTGYTEAFF.

The CDR3 region has the DNA TGCGCCAGCAGCTTGGGGGTAGGTCTAGCCGACTCTGGAAACACCATATATTTT. This sequence encodes CASSLGVGLADSGNTIYF. V usage is TRBV5-1 and J usage is TRBJ1-3; no clear D gene. Trimming cost V 0 bases and J 0 bases, with 16 bases left between them. The CDR3 covers 18 residues. The germline gives CDR1 SGHRS, CDR2 YFSETQ.

In this sample, this clone turned up a few times. J is TRBJ1-2 and V is TRBV5-4, with D perhaps TRBD1 (6 bases). Between the trimmed V and J ends, which lost 4 bases and 8 bases, there was a span of 15 bases. The CDR3 is 13 amino acids. The germline V gene has CDR1 SGHNT and CDR2 YYREEE (reference sequence). The CDR3 nucleotides are TGTGCCAGCAGCGTGGGGCAGGGGATGGGCTACACCTTC. Amino acids: CASSVGQGMGYTF.

The CDR3 DNA reads TGTGCCAGCAGTTTATCCTTCCAGGGTTACAATGAGCAGTTCTTC. Residues: CASSLSFQGYNEQFF. V gene TRBV27 combines with J gene TRBJ2-1; tentative D call: TRBD1 (5 bases). Germline-derived CDR1 and CDR2 are MNHEY and SMNVEV (reference sequence). V was cut by 0 bases and J by 4 bases, with 10 bases left in between. The CDR3 contains 15 residues.

The CDR3 sequence: CASSWDTENTEAFF. CDR3 DNA sequence: TGTGCCAGCAGCTGGGACACGGAGAACACTGAAGCTTTCTTT. V is TRBV6-6 and J is TRBJ1-1; possibly TRBD1 for D (6 bases). CDR1 is MNHNY and CDR2 is SVGAGI in the germline V gene (reference sequence). The CDR3 runs to 14 residues. V gave up 6 bases and J gave up 1 base, with 12 bases separating them.

On this clone itself: An end of the junction differs from the germline gene, which may be a read error. The J gene is TRBJ2-2, the V gene TRBV7-7, with a possible D match to TRBD2 (5 bases). Germline lookup yields CDR1 SSHAT and CDR2 FNYEAQ (reference sequence). This CDR3 is built from 16 residues. CDR3: CASSYLSSGETGELFF. The CDR3 DNA sequence: TGTGCTAGCAGCTACCTCTCAAGCGGCGAAACCGGGGAGCTGTTTTTT.

The chain joins TRBV5-1 to TRBJ1-2; 7 nucleotides agree with TRBD1. The V and J ends lost 4 bases and 4 bases, in that order; junction bases with no gene match: 13. Germline values: CDR1 SGHRS, CDR2 YFSETQ. This CDR3 spans 16 amino acids. The CDR3 loop reads CASSEDPTGTTYGYTF. The CDR3 DNA reads as TGCGCCAGCAGCGAGGACCCGACAGGGACCACCTATGGCTACACCTTC.

V is TRBV19 and J is TRBJ1-1; the D is unclear. CDR3 length equals 15 residues. V was clipped by 7 bases and J by 5 bases, with 20 bases between them. CDR1 and CDR2 (germline): LNHDA, SQIVND (reference sequence). CDR3 loop: CASTPLPRRETEAFF. For the CDR3, the DNA is TGTGCCAGTACCCCCCTTCCACGGAGGGAAACTGAAGCTTTCTTT.

This chain joins TRBV4-3 and TRBJ2-1, with D possibly being TRBD1 (6 bases). V lost 0 bases, J lost 12 bases, and 27 bases lay in between. This CDR3 region has 18 residues. CDR1 is LGHNA and CDR2 is YSLEER in the germline V gene. The CDR3 nucleotides are TGCGCCAGCAGCCAAGATAAAGAGCCGGGACACCTTCCTTCCTGGCAGTTCTTC. Translation gives CASSQDKEPGHLPSWQFF.

As to this clone: Other DNA sequences from this sample encode an identical CDR3 as well. The chain combines TRBV2 with TRBJ1-4, with D unclear. Germline V gene data show CDR1 as SNHLY and CDR2 as FYNNEI. V lost 8 bases to trimming and J lost 8 bases, with 15 bases between them. This CDR3 is built from 13 residues. The DNA for the CDR3 is TGTGCCAGCCTGAGGGAGCTAGGGGAAAAACTGTTTTTT. This sequence encodes CASLRELGEKLFF.

The CDR3: CASSALGGSYEQYF. CDR3 DNA sequence: TGTGCCAGCAGCGCCCTGGGGGGTTCCTACGAGCAGTACTTC. The chain combines TRBV7-9 with TRBJ2-7; perhaps TRBD2 as D (6 bases). The germline gives CDR1 SEHNR, CDR2 FQNEAQ (reference sequence). Trimming cost V 5 bases and J 1 base, with 12 bases left between them. The CDR3 totals 14 residues. Full variable domain (rest looked up from reference TRBV7-9 and TRBJ2-7): DTGVSQNPRHKITKRGQNVTFRCDPISEHNRLYWYRQTLGQGPEFLTYFQNEAQLEKSRLLSDRFSAERPKGSFSTLEIQRTEQGDSAMYLCASSALGGSYEQYFGPGTRLTVT.

In this sample, this clone turned up a few times. The chain employs TRBV5-4 and TRBJ2-7, with D maybe TRBD2 (6 bases). Deletions cut 4 bases from V and 7 bases from J, with 9 bases between. Germline-derived CDR1 and CDR2 are SGHNT and YYREEE (reference sequence). The length of the CDR3 is 11 residues. CDR3 in DNA: TGTGCCAGCAGCCTCGGGGGAGAGCAGTACTTC. Translated, it gives CASSLGGEQYF.